The clone carrying this T cell receptor (beta chain) was detected only a few times. Trimming removed 10 bases from V and 0 bases from J, with 20 bases in between. Germline CDR1 reads SGHRS; CDR2 reads YFSETQ. CDR3 length: 17 amino acids. The sample comes from a study of blood T cells in healthy people across ages. PCR was performed a second time for roughly 7 to 11 cycles using a sample-barcoded 5' primer and a J-beta primer mix. Every cDNA was tagged by a template-switch adaptor with 12 random nucleotides. A single record per CDR3 protein comes from TCRdb applying MiXCR to the 5' RACE reads. The sample contains 900,000 to 950,000 distinct CDR3 sequences, almost 30% of which appear only once. The same data also contributed to another study, on T cells of mothers and their children. As reported in that work: Study donors consisted of a few healthy Caucasian mothers and their six children. Slightly, though not significantly, more overlap was seen in related than in unrelated mother-child pairs.

The sample comprised blood. The chain combines TRBV5-1 with TRBJ2-6; tentatively, D is TRBD1 (5 bases). This TCR was recovered from a woman in her thirties or forties in good health. The CDR3 DNA reads TGCGCCGGTAGCTCGGACACCGGAGTCTCTGGGGCCAACGTCCTGACTTTC. Translation: CAGSSDTGVSGANVLTF.